These 27 T cell receptor beta chains were all obtained from the same sample, sequenced in a study of T cells in Graves' hyperthyroidism and ophthalmopathy. Amplification of TCR beta CDR3 regions was performed using RNA transcripts as template. A first-round RT-PCR of the TCR CDR3 used the HTBI primer set. TCRdb itself ran the multiplex PCR reads through MiXCR, one entry per CDR3 protein. The repertoire holds 550,000 to 600,000 distinct CDR3 sequences, with about 14% as singletons. Sequencing was carried out using blood. Receptor source: a woman aged 18-29 years with Graves' ophthalmopathy.

The V gene is TRBV15, the J gene TRBJ1-5; no clear D gene. The CDR3 loop spans 15 amino acids. CDR1 LNHNV and CDR2 YYDKDF come from the germline V gene (reference sequence). With 3 bases removed from V and 0 bases from J, the gap between germline ends came to 9 bases. In DNA, the CDR3 is TGTGCCACCAGCAGTGGACCCTATAGCAATCAGCCCCAGCATTTT. It encodes CATSSGPYSNQPQHF.

This clonotype was seen a few times. The V and J genes are TRBV20-1 and TRBJ2-7; TRBD1 aligns across 7 bases. Unmatched junction bases numbered 18, after V lost 7 bases and J lost 3 bases. Per germline, CDR1 DFQATT and CDR2 SNEGSKA (reference sequence). CDR3 length equals 16 residues. CDR3 residues: CSGPRDSGTGFYEQYF. DNA for the CDR3: TGCAGTGGTCCTCGGGACAGCGGTACAGGGTTCTACGAGCAGTACTTC.

This clonotype has more than one count but fewer than ten. This chain joins TRBV12-3 or TRBV12-4 and TRBJ1-2, with 10 bases aligning to TRBD1. CDR3 size: 14 residues. The V gene end was trimmed by 6 bases and the J gene end by 5 bases; junction bases not matched to a gene: 6. The CDR3 DNA follows: TGTGCCAGCAGCAATGGACAGGGGGATTATGGCTACACCTTC. This encodes CASSNGQGDYGYTF.

This clonotype was counted ten times or more. The V gene is TRBV28, the J gene TRBJ2-1; 9 nucleotides match TRBD1. The CDR3 sequence is 18 residues long. The germline V gene encodes CDR1 MDHEN and CDR2 SYDVKM. With 3 bases clipped from V and 4 bases from J, the junction kept 13 bases outside the gene matches. The CDR3 region is CASSFPGQGPTLYNEQFF. CDR3 bases: TGTGCCAGCAGTTTCCCGGGACAGGGACCCACCCTTTACAATGAGCAGTTCTTC.

This clonotype was detected only a few times. The chain combines TRBV6-6 with TRBJ2-1, with TRBD2 as a possible D gene (7 bases). From germline, CDR1 is MNHNY and CDR2 SVGAGI (reference sequence). V was cut by 0 bases and J by 7 bases, with 10 bases left in between. This CDR3 is built from 14 residues. The CDR3 DNA is TGTGCCAGCAGTTACTCGAGGGGGGGGAATGAGCAGTTCTTC. Protein sequence: CASSYSRGGNEQFF.

This clonotype has a count of ten or more. V and J are TRBV7-9 and TRBJ1-2; D ambiguous. V was cut by 1 base and J by 3 bases, with 12 bases left in between. The V gene's germline CDR1 is SEHNR and CDR2 FQNEAQ (reference sequence). The CDR3 extends over 15 amino acids. CDR3 in DNA: TGTGCCAGCAGCTTAGTGATGCTCGGTGACTATGGCTACACCTTC. It encodes CASSLVMLGDYGYTF.

There are many counts of this clonotype. The V call is TRBV29-1, the J call TRBJ1-1; no clear D gene. Per germline, CDR1 SQVTM and CDR2 ANQGSEA. Trimming shortened V by 4 bases and J by 5 bases, and 5 bases separated the two germline ends. This CDR3 contains 10 residues. As DNA, the CDR3 is TGCAGCGTTGGAGAAACTGAAGCTTTCTTT. Residues: CSVGETEAFF.

In its sample, this clonotype was seen many times. The genes are TRBV20-1 and TRBJ2-7, with a possible D match to TRBD1 (6 bases). Deletions cut 5 bases from V and 3 bases from J, with 14 bases between. CDR1 and CDR2 from the germline V gene are DFQATT and SNEGSKA (reference sequence). The CDR3 is 13 amino acids. CDR3 sequence (DNA): TGCAGTGCTCAAGGACAGTTTTTCTACGAGCAGTACTTC. Translated: CSAQGQFFYEQYF.

This clonotype was counted at least ten times. The CDR3: CSARGGDPTDTQYF. The CDR3 coding sequence is TGCAGTGCTAGAGGGGGGGATCCCACAGATACGCAGTATTTT. This rearrangement joins TRBV20-1 to TRBJ2-3, with D perhaps TRBD2 (6 bases). Trimming pared 1 base from V and 2 bases from J, leaving 10 bases between. The germline V gene has CDR1 DFQATT and CDR2 SNEGSKA (reference sequence). This CDR3 is 14 amino acids long.

The sample holds many counts of this clonotype. The rearrangement links TRBV29-1 to TRBJ2-1; D may be TRBD1 (6 bases). Germline V lookup: CDR1 SQVTM, CDR2 ANQGSEA. V was pared by 5 bases and J by 3 bases, with 8 bases between. The CDR3 extends over 12 amino acids. CDR3 in DNA: TGCAGCGTTTCAGGGGACTACAATGAGCAGTTCTTC. Translation gives CSVSGDYNEQFF.

The genes are TRBV3-1 and TRBJ2-7; D remains ambiguous. V was pared by 4 bases and J by 5 bases, with 12 bases between. This CDR3 has 13 residues. Germline V gene sequence: CDR1 LGHDT, CDR2 YNNKEL (reference sequence). CDR3 coding DNA: TGTGCCAGCAGCCCACTGACCCCTAACGAGCAGTACTTC. Its translation is CASSPLTPNEQYF.

The chain uses TRBV19 and TRBJ1-2; no clear D gene. There are 15 residues in the CDR3. V lost 9 bases and J 2 bases, leaving 19 bases between the germline ends. Germline assignment: CDR1 LNHDA and CDR2 SQIVND (reference sequence). CDR3 in DNA: TGTGCCAGCCATTCAGCGAATTTTGAGAACTATGGCTACACCTTC. This codes for CASHSANFENYGYTF.

This sequence joins TRBV28 and TRBJ2-3; TRBD1 agrees at 8 bases. Losses at the gene ends were 5 bases for V and 2 bases for J; bases not matched to a gene: 9. The CDR3 extends over 16 amino acids. Per germline, CDR1 MDHEN and CDR2 SYDVKM. The CDR3 region has the DNA TGTGCCAGCAGTATACCCGGGACAGGCGACACAGATACGCAGTATTTT. As protein: CASSIPGTGDTDTQYF.

The table lists this clonotype with a few counts. The chain couples TRBV4-2 to TRBJ2-7; D is ambiguous. Germline loops: CDR1 LGHNA, CDR2 YNFKEQ. The CDR3 has 15 residues. V was pared by 0 bases and J by 0 bases, with 9 bases between. CDR3: CASSQEGVISYEQYF. CDR3 sequence (DNA): TGTGCCAGCAGCCAAGAAGGAGTAATCTCCTACGAGCAGTACTTC.

The chain employs TRBV12-3 or TRBV12-4 and TRBJ1-2; 12 bases are a match to TRBD1. The V and J ends lost 4 bases and 7 bases, in that order; junction bases with no gene match: 7. This CDR3 is 15 amino acids long. The DNA for the CDR3 is TGTGCCAGCAGTTGGAGGGACAGGGGGCGCGCTGGCTACACCTTC. This codes for CASSWRDRGRAGYTF.

J is TRBJ1-5 and V is TRBV7-9; weak D call: TRBD1 (6 bases). The germline CDR1 and CDR2 sequences are SEHNR and FQNEAQ (reference sequence). The CDR3 extends over 17 amino acids. V was clipped by 4 bases and J by 0 bases, with 16 bases between them. The CDR3 loop reads CASSSGGSTDSNQPQHF. The CDR3 DNA reads TGTGCCAGCAGCTCTGGGGGCAGTACAGATAGCAATCAGCCCCAGCATTTT.

The sample holds many counts of this clonotype. The chain couples TRBV11-2 to TRBJ2-1; D tentatively reads TRBD1 or TRBD2 (5 bases each). V was shortened by 4 bases and J by 4 bases, with 20 bases between the two germline ends. There are 17 residues in the CDR3. CDR1 SGHAT and CDR2 FQNNGV come from the germline V gene. Here the CDR3 DNA reads TGTGCCAGCAGCTCCCTCCCGGGGACCTCGCCTTACAATGAGCAGTTCTTC. Its translation: CASSSLPGTSPYNEQFF.

This clonotype was seen ten or more times. The chain is built from TRBV6-6 and TRBJ2-5; tentative D call: TRBD1 (5 bases). Germline V gene lookup returns CDR1 MNHNY and CDR2 SVGAGI (reference sequence). This CDR3 is 14 amino acids long. V was pared by 0 bases and J by 4 bases, with 9 bases between. CDR3 sequence: CASSYSMQGETQYF. The CDR3 nucleotides are TGTGCCAGCAGTTACTCGATGCAGGGAGAGACCCAGTACTTC.

The V gene is TRBV12-3 or TRBV12-4, the J gene TRBJ2-7; 8 nucleotides agree with TRBD2. V gave up 7 bases and J gave up 8 bases; unmatched junction bases: 13. The CDR3 loop spans 14 amino acids. The CDR3 here is CASNPGGPNAKQYF. CDR3 DNA sequence: TGTGCCAGCAACCCGGGAGGGCCTAATGCGAAGCAGTACTTC.

This clonotype was found many times. The rearrangement links TRBV2 to TRBJ2-1; D may be TRBD1 or TRBD2 (5 bases each). The CDR3 contains 14 residues. The germline V gene has CDR1 SNHLY and CDR2 FYNNEI. The germline V and J ends were trimmed by 6 bases and 8 bases, with 17 bases remaining between them. The CDR3 region has the DNA TGTGCCAGCAGCCCCGGGACCGGGATGGATGAGCAGTTCTTC. Encoded protein: CASSPGTGMDEQFF.

This clonotype appeared once. V gene TRBV13 combines with J gene TRBJ2-1; 10 nucleotides line up with TRBD2. This CDR3 is 18 amino acids long. Germline V CDR1 and CDR2: PRHDT, FYEKMQ (reference sequence). V shed 3 bases and J 7 bases; nucleotides not matched to a gene: 15. For the CDR3, the DNA is TGTGCCAGCAGCTTCCCTCACTACTCTAGCGGGAGAGGGAATGAGCAGTTCTTC. Protein sequence: CASSFPHYSSGRGNEQFF.

This clonotype was detected only a few times. The chain is built from TRBV18 and TRBJ1-5; 7 bases are a match to TRBD1. This CDR3 is built from 16 residues. Germline trimming cut 2 bases from V and 2 bases from J; bases unmatched to any gene: 6. Germline assignment: CDR1 KGHSH and CDR2 LQKENI. The CDR3 region has the DNA TGTGCCAGCTCACCAAGGGACAGTGGGGGCAATCAGCCCCAGCATTTT. It is translated as CASSPRDSGGNQPQHF.

This clonotype was counted only a few times. This sequence joins TRBV6-2 or TRBV6-3 and TRBJ1-1; no reliable D call. The germline V gene has CDR1 MNHEY and CDR2 SVGEGT. The CDR3 sequence is 13 residues long. With 0 bases removed from V and 7 bases from J, the gap between germline ends came to 9 bases. CDR3 sequence: CASSYSGLHEAFF. The CDR3 coding sequence is TGTGCCAGCAGTTACTCGGGCCTACATGAAGCTTTCTTT.

This clonotype appeared many times. The rearrangement links TRBV20-1 to TRBJ1-3; D unresolved. Germline CDR1 is DFQATT and CDR2 is SNEGSKA (reference sequence). Deletions cut 6 bases from V and 1 base from J, with 13 bases between. This CDR3 comprises 14 residues. The CDR3 nucleotides are TGCAGTGCCCGACACGTGCGGTCTGGAAACACCATATATTTT. It encodes CSARHVRSGNTIYF.

This chain uses TRBV28 with TRBJ2-7; TRBD1 agrees at 9 bases. The J segment lost 2 bases and the V segment lost 3 bases, leaving 8 bases of the junction unmatched. Germline V lookup: CDR1 MDHEN, CDR2 SYDVKM. This CDR3 is 16 amino acids long. As DNA, the CDR3 is TGTGCCAGCAGTTTGACAGGGGGAAGGGGTCCCTACGAGCAGTACTTC. Protein sequence: CASSLTGGRGPYEQYF. The full variable domain, with the rest looked up from reference TRBV28 and TRBJ2-7, is DVKVTQSSRYLVKRTGEKVFLECVQDMDHENMFWYRQDPGLGLRLIYFSYDVKMKEKGDIPEGYSVSREKKERFSLILESASTNQTSMYLCASSLTGGRGPYEQYFGPGTRLTVT.

There are many counts of this clonotype. The chain has TRBV12-3 or TRBV12-4 and TRBJ2-5, with 9 nucleotides matching TRBD2. This CDR3 spans 14 amino acids. J was trimmed by 2 bases and V by 7 bases; bases with no gene match: 5. This chain's CDR3 is CASNPGLAQETQYF. In nucleotides, the CDR3 is TGTGCCAGCAATCCGGGACTAGCTCAAGAGACCCAGTACTTC.

This clonotype was observed at least ten times. This sequence joins TRBV7-9 and TRBJ2-5, with 12 bases matching TRBD2. Trimming took 3 bases from V and 5 from J; bases not matched to a gene: 4. The CDR3 is made up of 15 amino acids. Germline lookup yields CDR1 SEHNR and CDR2 FQNEAQ (reference sequence). CDR3 sequence reads: CASSFPTSGSETQYF. The CDR3 DNA sequence: TGTGCCAGCAGCTTCCCGACTAGCGGGAGTGAGACCCAGTACTTC.